The table lists the clone carrying this T cell receptor (beta chain) with a few counts. This entry belongs to a study of T cell responses to AZD1222 COVID-19 vaccine. Generated by immunoSEQ multiplex PCR, the TCRdb table keeps only in-frame clones and is missing some. There are approximately 110,000 clones in the sample; 92% occur only once, and 7.9% lies in the top ten. The trim removed 6 bases at V and 2 bases at J, leaving 3 bases unmatched. Germline CDR1 and CDR2: SQVTM and ANQGSEA. The CDR3 runs 13 residues. V gene TRBV29-1 combines with J gene TRBJ2-5, with TRBD1 matching 10 bases. This sample comprised peripheral blood, obtained 28 days after the second AZD1222 dose. The receptor was isolated from an adult who received the AZD1222 COVID-19 vaccine. CDR3 sequence (DNA): TGCAGCGTAGGGACAGGGGTTCAAGAGACCCAGTACTTC. This translates into CSVGTGVQETQYF.